This paragraph covers one TCR beta chain sequence. The data belong to a study of T cell responses to AZD1222 COVID-19 vaccine. Profiling relied on immunoSEQ multiplex PCR, and the TCRdb table lists in-frame clones only, not all of them. Seen here are about 140,000 clones, 85% to 95% observed once, and the top ten hold around 1%. The CDR3 has 13 residues. V gave up 5 bases and J gave up 5 bases; unmatched junction bases: 5. Germline loops: CDR1 SGHTA, CDR2 FQGNSA. V and J are TRBV7-2 and TRBJ1-2; TRBD1 matches 7 bases. This TCR derives from an adult in good health. Here the sequenced sample was peripheral blood, taken on day 0 of MenACWY control vaccination. The CDR3 DNA follows: TGTGCCAGCAGCAAGACAGGGAGGTATGGCTACACCTTC. Translation gives CASSKTGRYGYTF.